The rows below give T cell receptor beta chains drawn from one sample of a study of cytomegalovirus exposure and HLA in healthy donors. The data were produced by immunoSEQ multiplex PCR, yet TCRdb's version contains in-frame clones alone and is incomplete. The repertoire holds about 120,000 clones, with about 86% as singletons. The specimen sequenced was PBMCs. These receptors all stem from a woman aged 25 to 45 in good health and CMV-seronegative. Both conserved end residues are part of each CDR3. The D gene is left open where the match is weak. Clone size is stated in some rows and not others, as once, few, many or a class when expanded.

TGTGCCAGCAGTTACCCCCTGGGACAGGGGAGGAAGCAGTACTTC	CASSYPLGQGRKQYF	TRBJ2-7	TRBV6-5	TRBD1	-
TGTGCCAGCAGTTCTGGTTGGGACAGGGGTTCGTACGAGCAGTACTTC	CASSSGWDRGSYEQYF	TRBJ2-7	TRBV11-2	TRBD1	-
TGTGCCAGCAGTGCAGACAGGGAAGCTAACTATGGCTACACCTTC	CASSADREANYGYTF	TRBJ1-2	TRBV28	TRBD1	-
TGTGCTAGTGGTTCCGGGTCCAAGGACGAGCAGTACTTC	CASGSGSKDEQYF	TRBJ2-7	TRBV12-5	-	-
TGTGCCAGCAGCTTGGCCAGACCTACAGGAGAAGAGACCCAGTACTTC	CASSLARPTGEETQYF	TRBJ2-5	TRBV5-8	-	once
TGTGCCAGCAGCTCCCAGGGCAGGGGCGGCGCAGATACGCAGTATTTT	CASSSQGRGGADTQYF	TRBJ2-3	TRBV7-6	-	-
TGTGCCCTAGCGGGCATCAACACCGGGGAGCTGTTTTTT	CALAGINTGELFF	TRBJ2-2	TRBV6-1	TRBD2	few
TGTGCCAGCTCTGCAGGCGATAGCTCCTACGAGCAGTACTTC	CASSAGDSSYEQYF	TRBJ2-7	TRBV18	-	once
TGCGCCAGCAGTGGCCCTAGGGGCGAGCAGTACTTC	CASSGPRGEQYF	TRBJ2-7	TRBV10-1	-	-
TGTGCCAGCAGTTTACTTTCAGTTTCCTACGAGCAGTACTTC	CASSLLSVSYEQYF	TRBJ2-7	TRBV28	-	-
TGTGCCAGCAAATTGACCGGGACAGGGAGTCGCACTAATGAAAAACTGTTTTTT	CASKLTGTGSRTNEKLFF	TRBJ1-4	TRBV27	TRBD1	once
TGCGCCAGCAGCGTGATGACGACAGGGGGGTATGGCTACACCTTC	CASSVMTTGGYGYTF	TRBJ1-2	TRBV5-1	TRBD1	-
TGCGCCAGCAGCTTGGGGGACAGGATTTCCTACGAGCAGTACTTC	CASSLGDRISYEQYF	TRBJ2-7	TRBV5-1	TRBD1	-
TGTGCCTGGAATGAAATGGAAACAGGTGACTACGAGCAGTACTTC	CAWNEMETGDYEQYF	TRBJ2-7	TRBV30	-	-
TGTGCCAGCAGGACTAGCGGGAGCCAAGAGACCCAGTACTTC	CASRTSGSQETQYF	TRBJ2-5	TRBV7-9	TRBD2	-
TGTGCCAGCAGCCACCGGACAGGGGAGCCGTACAATGAGCAGTTCTTC	CASSHRTGEPYNEQFF	TRBJ2-1	TRBV11-2	TRBD1	-
TGCGCCAGCAGGAGCCGGGGCAGGGGCTCCCAGGACGGGGAGCTGTTTTTT	CASRSRGRGSQDGELFF	TRBJ2-2	TRBV10-2	-	-
TGTGCCAGCAGTTTAGGGACTCCGTACGAGCAGTACTTC	CASSLGTPYEQYF	TRBJ2-7	TRBV27	-	-
TGTGCCAGCAGCCCCTGGGGCCTGCGAACTCCGGGACTAGCTCGAGAGCAGTACTTC	CASSPWGLRTPGLAREQYF	TRBJ2-7	TRBV7-9	TRBD2	-
TGTGCCGTTGGGACAGGGGTGCTGAGCGAGCAGTACTTC	CAVGTGVLSEQYF	TRBJ2-7	TRBV19	TRBD1	-
TGTGCCAGCAGCGAGCAAGGGACAGGGGATTCCTACGAGCAGTACTTC	CASSEQGTGDSYEQYF	TRBJ2-7	TRBV28	TRBD1	-
TGTGCCATCAGTGTCTCCGGGACAGGCTACGAGCAGTACTTC	CAISVSGTGYEQYF	TRBJ2-7	TRBV10-3	TRBD1	-
TGCGCCAGCAGGGAAGGACAGGGGGCATTAAGGGCATACAATGAGCAGTTCTTC	CASREGQGALRAYNEQFF	TRBJ2-1	TRBV10-2	TRBD1	-
TGTGCCATCCAGGGGGCCAGTCAGCCCCAGCATTTT	CAIQGASQPQHF	TRBJ1-5	TRBV28	TRBD1	-
TGCGCCAGCAGAGACACAGCTAACTATGGCTACACCTTC	CASRDTANYGYTF	TRBJ1-2	TRBV10-2	-	-
TGTGCCAGCAGTTCGCGGAGCGGGAGCTCCTACAATGAGCAGTTCTTC	CASSSRSGSSYNEQFF	TRBJ2-1	TRBV6-6	TRBD2	-
TGCGCCAGCAGCCAAGCCCAGGGTCGGCAAGAGACCCAGTACTTC	CASSQAQGRQETQYF	TRBJ2-5	TRBV4-3	-	-
TGTGCCAGTCACAGGGGCACAAAAAACATTCAGTACTTC	CASHRGTKNIQYF	TRBJ2-4	TRBV28	TRBD1	-
TGTGCCTGGAGTGGAACAGGGGGAACTGAAGCTTTCTTT	CAWSGTGGTEAFF	TRBJ1-1	TRBV30	TRBD1	-
TGTGCCAGCAGCTTATACACAGGGCGTATAACAGATACGCAGTATTTT	CASSLYTGRITDTQYF	TRBJ2-3	TRBV7-3	-	-
TGCGCCAGCGGAACCGGGACATTAAAAACTAATGAAAAACTGTTTTTT	CASGTGTLKTNEKLFF	TRBJ1-4	TRBV5-1	-	-
TGTGCCAGCAGCCTCCAGGCCTACGAGCAGTACTTC	CASSLQAYEQYF	TRBJ2-7	TRBV5-6	-	few